The present TCR beta chain was sequenced within a study of beta chain features in type 1 diabetes (dated by TCRdb to the late 2010s). About the study as a whole: Patients and healthy donors did not differ in mean age, gender distribution, total cell number or subset yield. A total of 100 million to 110 million sorted cells were examined across all samples, and a strong correlation was observed between cell number per subset and RNA yield. The study compared TCRB repertoires of sorted circulating CD4+ T cell subsets between recently diagnosed type 1 diabetes patients and matched healthy donors. Naive and central memory subsets were obtained from all 30 or so donors, but regulatory and stem cell-like memory subsets were isolated from only 8 patients and roughly 8 healthy donors. On the study overall, not on this receptor specifically: Because cDNA rather than genomic DNA was sequenced, highly expressing activated cells could have been over-represented, although no difference in activation and CD3 levels was found between groups. Fewer insertions and more nucleotide deletions at VDJ recombination sites were observed in patients with type 1 diabetes, implying thymic rearrangement abnormalities. Because the HLA sub-analyses included only small numbers of individuals, any influence of HLA type on TCRB rearrangement was left unresolved. Naive, central memory and regulatory TCRB repertoires appeared more similar among patients than among healthy donors. PCR may preferentially amplify shorter templates, but because patient and control samples were amplified and corrected together, any resulting skew would affect both groups equally. In all four CD4+ subsets, TCRB CDR3 length was moderately but significantly shorter in type 1 diabetes patients.

Each donor gave one peripheral blood draw, roughly 120 mL on average, collected into heparinised tubes. Naive, central memory, regulatory and stem cell-like memory CD4+ T cells were sorted on a BD FACSAria II using a panel including CD45RO, CCR7, CD25, CD127, CD95 and CD27. Purity was above 98% for every sorted population. PBMCs were isolated immediately by Lymphoprep density gradient centrifugation and stained directly without culture. So that batch effects would be minimized, each experiment stained and sorted samples in pairs, pairing one healthy donor with one patient. Spanning cysteine to phenylalanine, the CDR3 consists of 15 amino acids. Only CDR3 DNA remains: 45 bases, in frame from the first base. In the germline V gene (reference sequence), CDR1 corresponds to LNHNV and CDR2 to YYDKDF. Cut back by 7 bases and 7 bases, the V and J ends lie 19 bases apart. Of note for this clone: The target of this receptor is not known. No base-level quality is on record; no much larger clone is a single base apart.

The High Capacity cDNA Reverse Transcription Kit was used to reverse transcribe all of the isolated RNA, meaning that expressed TCRB transcripts were what got sequenced. Deep immunoSEQ sequencing was performed on naive, central memory and regulatory T cell samples, with an average of roughly 4 million total reads per sample. Sorted cells were lysed in RLT buffer, and RNA was extracted using DNase-treated RNeasy Micro or Mini kits according to cell number. To prevent cross-contamination, every cell subset was processed on its own, while patient and healthy donor samples were processed together. The immunoSEQ multiplex PCR was used to amplify TCRB sequences from cDNA, yielding 87-bp fragments that span the CDR3 region. The amplicons were sequenced using the Illumina HiSeq platform. The source study handled its data this way. PCR bias was corrected computationally using synthetic template baselines, and reads within Hamming distance 2 were collapsed, with unmergeable singletons discarded. Reads were aligned to IMGT to assign V, D and J genes, CDR3 length, and insertions or deletions at six rearrangement sites. Within each subset, clonotype counts were normalized to sorted cell number, after which true diversity and Gini coefficients were computed with the tcR R package. Repertoire sharing was quantified using the overlap coefficient calculated on TCRB nucleotide sequences. As stored in TCRdb, this immuneACCESS dataset retains in-frame rearrangements with V and J assigned. A fraction of the clones does not appear; measured against another copy, unresolved V genes explain less than half of the discrepancy, and the remainder lacks a known reason. The DNA gave D and trimming, while V, J and clone size come from that table. The sample profile shows about 220,000 clones; about a tenth of them were found once. The ten largest clones capture 1% to 1.5% of the sample.

The material sequenced was central memory CD4+ T cells from blood. This clonotype was sampled from a man between 18 and 35 years old in good health. The V and J genes are TRBV15 and TRBJ1-4; no D segment can be confidently identified. CDR3 loop: CATNPRKGKVEKLFF. The sequenced DNA: TGTGCCACCAATCCGAGGAAAGGGAAGGTTGAAAAACTGTTTTTT.